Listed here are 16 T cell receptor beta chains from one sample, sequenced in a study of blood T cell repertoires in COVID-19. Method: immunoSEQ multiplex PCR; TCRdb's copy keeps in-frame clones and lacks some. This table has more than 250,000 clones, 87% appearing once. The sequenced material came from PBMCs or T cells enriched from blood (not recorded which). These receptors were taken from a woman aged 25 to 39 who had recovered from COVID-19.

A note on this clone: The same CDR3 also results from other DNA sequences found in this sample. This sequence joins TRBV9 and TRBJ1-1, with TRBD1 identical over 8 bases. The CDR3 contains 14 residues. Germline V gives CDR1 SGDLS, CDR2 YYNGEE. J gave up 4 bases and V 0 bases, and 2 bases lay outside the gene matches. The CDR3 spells CASSVATGGTEAFF. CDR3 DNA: TGTGCCAGCAGCGTAGCCACAGGGGGCACTGAAGCTTTCTTT.

As DNA, the CDR3 is TGTGCCTGTCCGACAGCGGGGCTTAACTATGGCTACACCTTC. Translating it yields CACPTAGLNYGYTF. V gene TRBV30 combines with J gene TRBJ1-2, with D possibly matching TRBD1 (5 bases). The V gene's germline CDR1 is GTSNPN and CDR2 SVGIG (reference sequence). Trimming cost V 6 bases and J 1 base, with 15 bases left between them. This CDR3 is 14 amino acids long.

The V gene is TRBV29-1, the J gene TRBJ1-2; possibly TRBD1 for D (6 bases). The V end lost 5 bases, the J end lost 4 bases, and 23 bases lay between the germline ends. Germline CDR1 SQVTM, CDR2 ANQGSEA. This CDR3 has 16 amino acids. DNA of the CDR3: TGCAGCGTTTCCTACTGGGCAGGGGCTTTCTCCTATGGCTACACCTTC. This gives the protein CSVSYWAGAFSYGYTF.

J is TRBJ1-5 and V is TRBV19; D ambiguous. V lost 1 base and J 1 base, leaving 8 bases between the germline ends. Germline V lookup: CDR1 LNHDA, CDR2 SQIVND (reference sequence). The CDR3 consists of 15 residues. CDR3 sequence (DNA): TGTGCCAGTAGTATAGGCGGGCTCAGCAATCAGCCCCAGCATTTT. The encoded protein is CASSIGGLSNQPQHF.

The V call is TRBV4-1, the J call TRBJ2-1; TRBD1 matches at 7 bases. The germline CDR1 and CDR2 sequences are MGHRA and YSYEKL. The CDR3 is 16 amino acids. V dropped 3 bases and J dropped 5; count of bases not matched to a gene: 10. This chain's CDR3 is CASSQATGMWDNEQFF. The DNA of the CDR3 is TGCGCCAGCAGCCAGGCGACAGGGATGTGGGACAATGAGCAGTTCTTC.

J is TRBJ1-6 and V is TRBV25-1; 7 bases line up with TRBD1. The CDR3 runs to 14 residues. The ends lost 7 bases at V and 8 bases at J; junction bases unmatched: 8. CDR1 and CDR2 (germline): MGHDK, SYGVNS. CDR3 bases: TGTGCCAGCACCCAGACAGGGACTTATTCACCCCTCCACTTT. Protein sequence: CASTQTGTYSPLHF.

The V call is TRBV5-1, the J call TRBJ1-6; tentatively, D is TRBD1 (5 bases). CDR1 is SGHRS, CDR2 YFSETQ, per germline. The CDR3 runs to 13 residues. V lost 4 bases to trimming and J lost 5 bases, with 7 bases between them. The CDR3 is CASSATDNSPLHF. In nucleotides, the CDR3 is TGCGCCAGCAGCGCGACAGATAATTCACCCCTCCACTTT. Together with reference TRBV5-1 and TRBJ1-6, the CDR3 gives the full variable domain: KAGVTQTPRYLIKTRGQQVTLSCSPISGHRSVSWYQQTPGQGLQFLFEYFSETQRNKGNFPGRFSGRQFSNSRSEMNVSTLELGDSALYLCASSATDNSPLHFGNGTRLTVT.

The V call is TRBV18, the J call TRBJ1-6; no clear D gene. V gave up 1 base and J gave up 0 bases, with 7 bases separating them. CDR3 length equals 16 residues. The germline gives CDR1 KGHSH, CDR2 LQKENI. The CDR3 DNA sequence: TGTGCCAGCTCACCACAGAGCCACTCCTATAATTCACCCCTCCACTTT. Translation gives CASSPQSHSYNSPLHF. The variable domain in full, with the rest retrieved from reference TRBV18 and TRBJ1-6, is NAGVMQNPRHLVRRRGQEARLRCSPMKGHSHVYWYRQLPEEGLKFMVYLQKENIIDESGMPKERFSAEFPKEGPSILRIQQVVRGDSAAYFCASSPQSHSYNSPLHFGNGTRLTVT.

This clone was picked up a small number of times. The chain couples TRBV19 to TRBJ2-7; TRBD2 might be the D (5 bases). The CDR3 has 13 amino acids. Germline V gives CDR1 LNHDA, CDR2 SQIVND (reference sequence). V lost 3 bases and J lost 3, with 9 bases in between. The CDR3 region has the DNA TGTGCCAGTAGTATCAGAGAGGGCTACGAGCAGTACTTC. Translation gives CASSIREGYEQYF.

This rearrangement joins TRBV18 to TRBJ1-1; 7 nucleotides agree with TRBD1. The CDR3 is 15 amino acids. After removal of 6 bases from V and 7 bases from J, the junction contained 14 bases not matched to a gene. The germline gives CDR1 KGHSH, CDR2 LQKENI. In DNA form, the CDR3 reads TGTGCCAGCTCCCCCCCGGGACAGACTTCCAATGAAGCTTTCTTT. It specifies CASSPPGQTSNEAFF.

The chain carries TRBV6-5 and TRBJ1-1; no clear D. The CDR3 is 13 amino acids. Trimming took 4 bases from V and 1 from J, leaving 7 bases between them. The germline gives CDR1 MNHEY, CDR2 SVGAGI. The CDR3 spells CASSLTGNTEAFF. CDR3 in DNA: TGTGCCAGCAGTTTAACCGGGAACACTGAAGCTTTCTTT.

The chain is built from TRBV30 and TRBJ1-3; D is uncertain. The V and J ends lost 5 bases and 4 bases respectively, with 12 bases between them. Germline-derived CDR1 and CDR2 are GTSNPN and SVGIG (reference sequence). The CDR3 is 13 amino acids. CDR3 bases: TGTGCCTGGGGGTCCGGGAAGGGAAACACCATATATTTT. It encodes CAWGSGKGNTIYF.

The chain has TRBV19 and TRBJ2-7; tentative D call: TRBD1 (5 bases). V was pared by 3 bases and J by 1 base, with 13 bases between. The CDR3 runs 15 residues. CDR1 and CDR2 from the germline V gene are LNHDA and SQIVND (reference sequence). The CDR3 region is CASSILSGQSYEQYF. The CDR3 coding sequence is TGTGCCAGTAGTATTCTTTCAGGACAATCCTACGAGCAGTACTTC.

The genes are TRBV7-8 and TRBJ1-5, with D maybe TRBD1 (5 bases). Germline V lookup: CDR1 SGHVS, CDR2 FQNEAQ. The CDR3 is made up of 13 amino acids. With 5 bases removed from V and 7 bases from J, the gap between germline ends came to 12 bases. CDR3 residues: CASSRGSGQPQHF. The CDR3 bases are TGTGCCAGCAGCCGAGGCTCAGGGCAGCCCCAGCATTTT.

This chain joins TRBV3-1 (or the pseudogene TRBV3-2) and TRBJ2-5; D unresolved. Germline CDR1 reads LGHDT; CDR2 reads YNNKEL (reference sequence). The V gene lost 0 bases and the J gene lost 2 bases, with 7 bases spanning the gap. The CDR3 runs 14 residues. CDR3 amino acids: CASSQDNLQETQYF. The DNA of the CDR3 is TGTGCCAGCAGCCAAGATAACCTACAAGAGACCCAGTACTTC.

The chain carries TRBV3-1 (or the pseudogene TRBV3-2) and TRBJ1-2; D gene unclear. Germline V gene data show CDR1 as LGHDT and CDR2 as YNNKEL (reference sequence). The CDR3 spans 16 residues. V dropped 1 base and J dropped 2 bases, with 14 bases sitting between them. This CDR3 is CASSQAITGKNYGYTF. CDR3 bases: TGTGCCAGCAGCCAAGCAATCACCGGGAAAAACTATGGCTACACCTTC.